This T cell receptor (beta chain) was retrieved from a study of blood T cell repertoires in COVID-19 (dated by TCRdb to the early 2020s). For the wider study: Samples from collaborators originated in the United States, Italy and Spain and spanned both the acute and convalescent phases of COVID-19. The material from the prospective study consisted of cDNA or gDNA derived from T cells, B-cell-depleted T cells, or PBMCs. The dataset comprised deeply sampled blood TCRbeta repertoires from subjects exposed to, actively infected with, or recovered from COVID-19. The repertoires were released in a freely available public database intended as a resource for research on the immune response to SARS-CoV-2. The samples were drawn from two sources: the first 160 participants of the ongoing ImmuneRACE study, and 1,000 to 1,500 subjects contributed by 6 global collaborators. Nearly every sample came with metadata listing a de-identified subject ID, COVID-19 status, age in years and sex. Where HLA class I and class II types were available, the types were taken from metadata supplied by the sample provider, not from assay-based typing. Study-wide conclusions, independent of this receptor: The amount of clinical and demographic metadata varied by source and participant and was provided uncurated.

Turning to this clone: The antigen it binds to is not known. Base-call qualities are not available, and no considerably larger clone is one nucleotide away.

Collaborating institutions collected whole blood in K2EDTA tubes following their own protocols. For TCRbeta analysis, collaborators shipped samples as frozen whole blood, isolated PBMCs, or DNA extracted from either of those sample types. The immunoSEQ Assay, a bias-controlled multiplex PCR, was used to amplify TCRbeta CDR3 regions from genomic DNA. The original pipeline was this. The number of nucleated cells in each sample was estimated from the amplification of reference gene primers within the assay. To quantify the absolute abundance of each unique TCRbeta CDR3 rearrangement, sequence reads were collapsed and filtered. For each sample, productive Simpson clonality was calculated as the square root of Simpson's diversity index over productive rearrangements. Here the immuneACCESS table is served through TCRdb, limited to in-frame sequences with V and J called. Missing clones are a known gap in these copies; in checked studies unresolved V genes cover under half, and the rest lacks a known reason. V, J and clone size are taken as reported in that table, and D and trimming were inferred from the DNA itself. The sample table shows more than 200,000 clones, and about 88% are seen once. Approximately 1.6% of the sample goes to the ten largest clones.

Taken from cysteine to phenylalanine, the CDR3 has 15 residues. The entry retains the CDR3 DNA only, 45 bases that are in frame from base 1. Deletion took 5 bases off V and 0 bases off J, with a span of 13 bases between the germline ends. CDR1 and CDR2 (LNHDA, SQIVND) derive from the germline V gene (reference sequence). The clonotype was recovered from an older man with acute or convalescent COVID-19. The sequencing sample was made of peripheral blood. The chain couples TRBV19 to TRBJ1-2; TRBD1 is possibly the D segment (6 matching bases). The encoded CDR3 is CASSARQETNYGYTF. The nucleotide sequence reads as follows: TGTGCCAGTAGTGCCAGACAGGAGACTAACTATGGCTACACCTTC.